Reported below is one T cell receptor beta chain. Its specific antigen is unknown. No much larger clone exists at a distance of one base, and base qualities are not known. The data are from a study of T cells in Graves' hyperthyroidism and ophthalmopathy (dated by TCRdb to about 2019). Describing the broader study: Peripheral blood samples were taken at initial diagnosis, before any treatment was given. To identify TCR V-J signatures that set the groups apart, the researchers used a discovery cohort of roughly 100 patients, made up of roughly 40 with Graves' ophthalmopathy and about 59 with stable Graves' hyperthyroidism. Whether ophthalmopathy could be predicted prospectively was tested in an independent validation cohort made up of approximately 19 hyperthyroidism patients plus 17 patients who later progressed to ophthalmopathy. For training and testing, the 100 or so patients in the discovery cohort were randomly divided in a 7:3 ratio. The study also compared thyroid tissue and blood T-cell repertoires from a handful of Graves' hyperthyroidism patients. Following sampling, methimazole starting at 30 mg daily was given to hyperthyroidism patients, and high-dose intravenous methylprednisolone was given to ophthalmopathy patients. The paper reports TCR Vbeta CDR3 sequencing of some 140 peripheral blood samples: around 41 ophthalmopathy, under 80 hyperthyroidism and approximately 17 progressor patients. What the research found in general, with its limitations: During validation, the model predicted progression to ophthalmopathy a median of approximately six months ahead of onset, with almost 71% sensitivity and 72.22% specificity. Blood samples also contained most of the expanded thyroid clonotypes (frequency above 0.001), which suggests that blood repertoires may reflect thyroid immune responses. In cross-validation, a model built on a 13 V-J signature told ophthalmopathy apart from stable hyperthyroidism with just under 90% sensitivity and roughly 82% specificity, and in testing the same model reached 80%/75%. Sample size was not statistically predetermined, and blinding of investigators to group allocation was not performed.

Taken from cysteine to phenylalanine, the CDR3 has 16 residues. Only CDR3 DNA is held: 48 bases, read in frame from base 1. The germline ends are 12 bases apart after V is trimmed by 0 bases and J by 0 bases. The germline V gene supplies CDR1 SGHDT and CDR2 YYEEEE. The TCR beta CDR3 regions were amplified from RNA transcripts. For the first round of RT-PCR on the TCR CDR3, the HTBI primer set was used together with the Qiagen OneStep RT-PCR kit. A second multiplex PCR round built the libraries, followed by size selection and purification. Libraries were sequenced paired-end with 100 bp reads on an Illumina HiSeq2000. In the original analysis: SOAPnuke was used to process the raw data, throwing out any read that contained adapters or uncalled bases, had a mean Phred below 15, or lacked an exact constant-primer or identifier match. High-quality paired reads were merged using COPE v1.2.5, and each unique nucleotide sequence was defined as a clonotype. MiTCR v1.1 was used to align clonotypes to the IMGT TRBV, TRBD and TRBJ reference segments. The analysis was restricted to V-J combinations with a frequency above 0.0001, which together covered 98% to 99.2% of the repertoires. A TCS score was defined as the ratio between F50 (clonal expansion) and ExV (chaos), using BLOSUM62-based TCRdist between CDR3 peptides within each V-J. Welch's t-statistics and random forest reduced several hundred V-J features to about 13, which were used in a naive Bayes classifier (R e1071). The raw public data were reprocessed by TCRdb itself: fastp quality trimming at Q25, MiXCR clonotype calling, in-frame beta chains only. When rows share a CDR3 protein, they turn into one entry using the most common DNA and genes. The authors' filters were not applied to this entry. For this sample there are about 350,000 distinct CDR3 sequences; around 15% appear just once. Jointly, the top ten make up 30% to 40% of the sample.

In the ophthalmopathy patients, disease was moderately to severely active, with a Clinical Activity Score of 3 or more, a NOSPECS grade of 4 or more, and a duration of less than 3 months. Exclusion was applied to patients with uncontrolled infections, other autoimmune diseases, pregnancy or lactation. Diagnoses were established on the basis of clinical symptoms, serum thyroxine and TRAb, thyroid ultrasound, and orbital computed tomography. PBMCs were separated from roughly 10 ml of fresh peripheral blood using Ficoll-Paque density gradient centrifugation. Total RNA was extracted using Trizol reagent, and RNA quality was assessed on an Agilent 2100 Bioanalyzer.

Sample: blood. This clonotype was sampled from a middle-aged woman with Graves' ophthalmopathy. The chain uses TRBV5-6 and TRBJ1-1; there is no confident call for the D gene. The sequence in DNA is TGTGCCAGCAGCTTGGTCCGTGAGCTAATGAACACTGAAGCTTTCTTT. Its translation is CASSLVRELMNTEAFF.